The source of this T cell receptor (beta chain) is a study of beta chain features in type 1 diabetes. Of the isolated RNA, all was reverse transcribed, and so the sequenced material was expressed TCRB transcripts. The table came from immunoSEQ multiplex PCR; TCRdb's copy has only in-frame clones and leaves some out. The sample carries roughly 300,000 clones, about 13% recorded once. Overall study findings and caveats: Type 1 diabetes patients showed a moderate but significant shortening of TCRB CDR3s in all four CD4+ subsets.

Sorted populations all had greater than 98% purity. Trimming at V came to 5 bases and at J to 5 bases, leaving 10 bases not matched to a gene. Germline V gene sequence: CDR1 SGHTA, CDR2 FQGNSA. This CDR3 has 15 residues. This clone was observed a handful of times. Antigen: not known. This chain links TRBV7-2 with TRBJ1-2; TRBD1 matches at 8 bases. This clonotype was sampled from a man aged 25-45 years with type 1 diabetes. Source material: naive CD4+ T cells from blood. The CDR3 DNA sequence: TGTGCCAGCAGCCGGGACAGGCTGGGAAAGTATGGCTACACCTTC. It codes for CASSRDRLGKYGYTF.